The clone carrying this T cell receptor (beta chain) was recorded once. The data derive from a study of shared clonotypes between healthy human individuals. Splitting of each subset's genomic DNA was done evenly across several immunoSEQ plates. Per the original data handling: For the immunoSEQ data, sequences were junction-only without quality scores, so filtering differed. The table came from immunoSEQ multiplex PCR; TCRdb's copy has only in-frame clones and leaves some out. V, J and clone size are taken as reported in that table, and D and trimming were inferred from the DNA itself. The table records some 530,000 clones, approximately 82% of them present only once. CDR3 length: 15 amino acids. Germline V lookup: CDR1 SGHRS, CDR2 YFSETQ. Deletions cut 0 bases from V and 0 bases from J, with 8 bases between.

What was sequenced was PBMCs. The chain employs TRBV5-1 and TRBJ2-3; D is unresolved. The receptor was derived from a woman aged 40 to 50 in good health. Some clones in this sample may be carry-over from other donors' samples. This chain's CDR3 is CASSLGGYSTDTQYF. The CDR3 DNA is TGCGCCAGCAGCTTGGGCGGTTATAGCACAGATACGCAGTATTTT.